The 20 T cell receptor beta chains reported below all come from one sample, sequenced in a study of blood T cell repertoires in COVID-19. Only in-frame clones appear in the TCRdb table, and some are missing; sequencing was by immunoSEQ multiplex PCR. The repertoire includes tens of thousands of clones, roughly 85% of them detected once, and 15% to 20% sits in the top ten. Sequencing was performed on peripheral blood. The receptors derive from an elderly woman with acute or convalescent COVID-19.

The chain recombines TRBV12-3 or TRBV12-4 with TRBJ1-1; TRBD1 is a possible D gene (5 bases). This CDR3 spans 13 amino acids. Trimming shortened V by 3 bases and J by 5 bases, and 10 bases separated the two germline ends. The CDR3 here is CASSFGGRTEAFF. CDR3 sequence (DNA): TGTGCCAGCAGTTTCGGGGGAAGAACTGAAGCTTTCTTT.

V and J are TRBV5-6 and TRBJ1-1; 7 positions match TRBD1. Germline V gives CDR1 SGHDT, CDR2 YYEEEE. The V and J ends lost 4 bases and 3 bases, in that order; junction bases with no gene match: 6. The CDR3 length is 14 residues. CDR3 sequence reads: CASSPGTAYTEAFF. Here the CDR3 DNA reads TGTGCCAGCAGCCCCGGGACAGCTTACACTGAAGCTTTCTTT.

The chain joins TRBV2 to TRBJ2-7; 10 bases align to TRBD1. CDR1 is SNHLY, CDR2 FYNNEI, per germline. V lost 7 bases to trimming and J lost 4 bases; unmatched junction nucleotides: 7. This CDR3 has 14 amino acids. This chain's CDR3 is CASKGTGVLYEQYF. For the CDR3, the DNA is TGTGCCAGCAAGGGGACAGGGGTCTTGTACGAGCAGTACTTC.

This clone was counted only a few times. This chain uses TRBV6-4 with TRBJ1-6; D ambiguous. The CDR3 extends over 15 amino acids. The germline CDR1 and CDR2 sequences are MRHNA and SNTAGT. Trimming stripped 6 bases from V and 5 bases from J, with 14 bases between. In DNA form, the CDR3 reads TGTGCCAGCAGCCCGGGTGCGGGCGATAATTCACCCCTCCACTTT. As protein: CASSPGAGDNSPLHF.

CDR3 bases: TGTGCCAGCAGGCGACAGGGTGATTATGGCTACACCTTC. Its protein is CASRRQGDYGYTF. J is TRBJ1-2 and V is TRBV5-8; 7 nucleotides agree with TRBD1. Germline V CDR1 and CDR2: SGHTS, YDEGEE. The CDR3 has 13 amino acids. V shed 5 bases and J 5 bases; nucleotides not matched to a gene: 6.

This clone showed up just a few times. The chain combines TRBV9 with TRBJ2-1, with 10 nucleotides matching TRBD2. Losses at the gene ends were 2 bases for V and 9 bases for J; bases not matched to a gene: 8. Germline V gene sequence: CDR1 SGDLS, CDR2 YYNGEE. The CDR3 runs to 15 residues. The CDR3 sequence: CASSVGASGSSEQFF. The CDR3 DNA reads TGTGCCAGCAGCGTCGGGGCTAGCGGGAGTTCTGAGCAGTTCTTC.

The rearrangement joins TRBV27 to TRBJ2-5; 7 positions match TRBD2. J gave up 4 bases and V 2 bases, and 4 bases lay outside the gene matches. The CDR3 has 14 amino acids. Per germline, CDR1 MNHEY and CDR2 SMNVEV (reference sequence). CDR3 bases: TGTGCCAGCAGTTTAGGGAGCGGGATAGAGACCCAGTACTTC. It yields the protein CASSLGSGIETQYF.

V is TRBV14 and J is TRBJ1-1; tentatively, D is TRBD1 (6 bases). Trimming pared 5 bases from V and 11 bases from J, leaving 15 bases between. CDR1 is SGHDN and CDR2 is FVKESK in the germline V gene. The CDR3 contains 12 residues. The CDR3 spells CASSNFRDTAFF. The CDR3 DNA reads as TGTGCCAGCAGCAATTTCCGGGACACGGCTTTCTTT.

The rearrangement links TRBV18 to TRBJ1-5; D uncertain. V was trimmed by 3 bases and J by 3 bases, leaving 15 bases between them. Per the germline V gene, CDR1 is KGHSH and CDR2 is LQKENI. The CDR3 is made up of 16 amino acids. The CDR3 spells CASSPGEGGANQPQHF. CDR3 DNA sequence: TGTGCCAGCTCACCCGGGGAGGGTGGTGCCAATCAGCCCCAGCATTTT.

This rearrangement joins TRBV15 to TRBJ2-7, with D maybe TRBD1 (7 bases). The V gene lost 0 bases and the J gene lost 3 bases, with 15 bases spanning the gap. Germline V gives CDR1 LNHNV, CDR2 YYDKDF (reference sequence). This CDR3 is built from 16 residues. The CDR3 nucleotides read TGTGCCACCAGCAGAGATGGGGGGACAGCGCGCTACGAGCAGTACTTC. Amino acids: CATSRDGGTARYEQYF.

A few counts support this clone. The rearrangement uses TRBV9 and TRBJ1-1, with a weak D call TRBD1 (5 bases). Trimming took 0 bases from V and 1 from J, leaving 16 bases between them. This CDR3 has 17 residues. Germline V gene lookup returns CDR1 SGDLS and CDR2 YYNGEE. CDR3 loop: CASSVGSGGAQNTEAFF. Written as DNA, the CDR3 is TGTGCCAGCAGCGTAGGGAGTGGTGGGGCGCAGAACACTGAAGCTTTCTTT.

In this sample, this clone turned up once. The chain employs TRBV18 and TRBJ2-1; tentatively, D is TRBD1 (6 bases). Germline loops: CDR1 KGHSH, CDR2 LQKENI. The germline V and J ends were trimmed by 3 bases and 4 bases, with 13 bases remaining between them. This CDR3 is 15 amino acids long. The CDR3 is CASSPLRTAYNEQFF. CDR3 DNA sequence: TGTGCCAGCTCACCTCTCCGGACAGCTTACAATGAGCAGTTCTTC.

CDR3 coding DNA: TGTGCCAGCAGCACCCCCGCAGACAGGGGGCAGGGGGAGACCCAGTACTTC. The encoded protein is CASSTPADRGQGETQYF. V usage is TRBV9 and J usage is TRBJ2-5; 10 bases map to TRBD1. The CDR3 contains 17 residues. Germline trimming cut 4 bases from V and 5 bases from J; bases unmatched to any gene: 14. Germline V gene data show CDR1 as SGDLS and CDR2 as YYNGEE.

Only one count was recorded for this clone. The chain carries TRBV3-1 (or the pseudogene TRBV3-2) and TRBJ1-1, with 9 bases identical to TRBD1. The CDR3 is made up of 13 amino acids. CDR1 is LGHDT, CDR2 YNNKEL, per germline (reference sequence). V dropped 5 bases and J dropped 6; count of bases not matched to a gene: 4. CDR3 sequence (DNA): TGTGCCAGCAGCAACAGGGGGCGGCCTGAAGCTTTCTTT. This translates into CASSNRGRPEAFF.

The V and J genes are TRBV13 and TRBJ2-1, with TRBD1 matching 7 bases. Unmatched junction bases numbered 3, after V lost 1 base and J lost 0 bases. The CDR3 has 16 residues. Germline values: CDR1 PRHDT, CDR2 FYEKMQ (reference sequence). The DNA for the CDR3 is TGTGCCAGCAGCTTAGAAAGGGACAGCTCCTACAATGAGCAGTTCTTC. Translating gives CASSLERDSSYNEQFF.

A note on this clone: At the DNA level, this CDR3 is encoded by other sequences in the same sample as well. The chain is built from TRBV30 and TRBJ2-7; tentative D call: TRBD1 (6 bases). CDR1 GTSNPN and CDR2 SVGIG come from the germline V gene (reference sequence). The CDR3 sequence is 14 residues long. V was pared by 0 bases and J by 2 bases, with 11 bases between. CDR3 region: CAWSVGGVTYEQYF. In nucleotides, the CDR3 is TGTGCCTGGAGTGTTGGGGGCGTAACCTACGAGCAGTACTTC. Looking up the rest from reference TRBV30 and TRBJ2-7 gives the full variable domain: SQTIHQWPATLVQPVGSPLSLECTVEGTSNPNLYWYRQAAGRGLQLLFYSVGIGQISSEVPQNLSASRPQDRQFILSSKKLLLSDSGFYLCAWSVGGVTYEQYFGPGTRLTVT.

The gene calls are TRBV7-9 and TRBJ2-7; D is undetermined. Trimming left V 11 bases short and J 2 bases short, with 16 bases between. Germline CDR1 SEHNR, CDR2 FQNEAQ (reference sequence). This CDR3 is 13 amino acids long. This CDR3 is CAVELADTYEQYF. The CDR3 DNA is TGTGCCGTAGAGCTGGCGGATACCTACGAGCAGTACTTC.

CDR3 nucleotides: TGTGCCAGCAGTTTATGGGGGGCTACGGAAAACACCGGGGAGCTGTTTTTT. Amino acid sequence: CASSLWGATENTGELFF. This chain uses TRBV28 with TRBJ2-2; possible D gene TRBD1, 6 bases. The V gene lost 0 bases and the J gene lost 2 bases, with 13 bases spanning the gap. Germline V gives CDR1 MDHEN, CDR2 SYDVKM. The CDR3 is 17 amino acids.

This rearrangement joins TRBV18 to TRBJ2-3; unclear D gene. Germline V gene sequence: CDR1 KGHSH, CDR2 LQKENI. Trimming pared 3 bases from V and 6 bases from J, leaving 7 bases between. The length of the CDR3 is 12 residues. The CDR3 DNA is TGTGCCAGCTCACCGACTCAGGATACGCAGTATTTT. It is translated as CASSPTQDTQYF.

This chain uses TRBV19 with TRBJ1-1; weak D call: TRBD1 (5 bases). The V and J ends lost 8 bases and 3 bases respectively, with 13 bases between them. The CDR3 spans 13 residues. Germline CDR1 is LNHDA and CDR2 is SQIVND (reference sequence). CDR3 protein: CASFSWTYTEAFF. DNA for the CDR3: TGTGCCAGTTTCTCCTGGACATACACTGAAGCTTTCTTT.